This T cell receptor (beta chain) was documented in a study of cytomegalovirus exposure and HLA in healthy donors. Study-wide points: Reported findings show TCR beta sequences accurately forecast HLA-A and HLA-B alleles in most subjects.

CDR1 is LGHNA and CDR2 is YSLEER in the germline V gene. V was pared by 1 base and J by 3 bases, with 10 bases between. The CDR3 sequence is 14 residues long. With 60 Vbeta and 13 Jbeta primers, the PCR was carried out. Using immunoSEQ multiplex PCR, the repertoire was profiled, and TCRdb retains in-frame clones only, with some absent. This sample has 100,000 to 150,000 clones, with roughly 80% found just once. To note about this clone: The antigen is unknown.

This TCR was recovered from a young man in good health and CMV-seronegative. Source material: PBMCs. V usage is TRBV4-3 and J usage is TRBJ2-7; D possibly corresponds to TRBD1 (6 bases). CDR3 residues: CASSQAGAYYEQYF. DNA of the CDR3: TGCGCCAGCAGCCAAGCAGGGGCTTACTACGAGCAGTACTTC.